This T cell receptor beta chain was recovered during a study of shared clonotypes between healthy human individuals. Here immunoSEQ multiplex PCR was the method, and the copy in TCRdb shows in-frame clones only, minus some. This table holds 2,100,000 or so clones, around 95% found once. CD4+ cells yielded CD45RA+ naive and CD45RA-negative memory subsets. Trimming pared 1 base from V and 0 bases from J, leaving 13 bases between. CDR1 is SGHTA and CDR2 is FQGNSA in the germline V gene. The CDR3 runs to 17 residues. The specimen sequenced was naive CD4+ T cells sorted from blood. The subset: CD45RA+ positively selected. The chain combines TRBV7-2 with TRBJ1-5, with no clear D. The TCR comes from a man between 18 and 29 years old in good health. CDR3 amino acids: CASSLVAIKYSNQPQHF. DNA of the CDR3: TGTGCCAGCAGCTTAGTTGCGATCAAATATAGCAATCAGCCCCAGCATTTT.